This record looks at one TCR beta chain sequence and its context. These data originate in a study of T cell changes during pregnancy in multiple sclerosis. Germline V lookup: CDR1 MGHRA, CDR2 YSYEKL. The V and J ends lost 0 bases and 9 bases respectively, with 9 bases between them. The CDR3 length is 13 residues. Method: immunoSEQ multiplex PCR; TCRdb's copy keeps in-frame clones and lacks some. The sample carries about 100,000 clones, around 93% recorded once. This material consisted of peripheral blood, taken before pregnancy. The receptor was derived from a female donor with multiple sclerosis, enrolled in a pregnancy study. The chain recombines TRBV4-1 with TRBJ2-1; possibly TRBD2 for D (5 bases). This CDR3 reads CASSQEWRSEQFF. CDR3 DNA sequence: TGCGCCAGCAGCCAAGAGTGGAGGAGTGAGCAGTTCTTC.